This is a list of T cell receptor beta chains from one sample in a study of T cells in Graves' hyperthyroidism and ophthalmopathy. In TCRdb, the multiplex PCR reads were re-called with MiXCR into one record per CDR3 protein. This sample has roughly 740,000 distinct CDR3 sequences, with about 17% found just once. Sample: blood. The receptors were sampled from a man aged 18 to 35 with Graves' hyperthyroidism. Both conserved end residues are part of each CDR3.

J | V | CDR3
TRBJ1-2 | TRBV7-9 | CASSSRLNTNYGYTF
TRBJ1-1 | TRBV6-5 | CASSLDRGLNTEAFF
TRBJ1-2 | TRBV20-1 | CSARQQGLNYGYTF
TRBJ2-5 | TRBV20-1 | CSARNLGGYSGREGETQYF
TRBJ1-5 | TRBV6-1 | CASSYSRLTQPQHF
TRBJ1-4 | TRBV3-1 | CASSLYKGGPGEKLFF
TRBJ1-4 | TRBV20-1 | CSAGGVNEKLFF
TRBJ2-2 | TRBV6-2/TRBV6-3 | CASSYASGSPGELFF
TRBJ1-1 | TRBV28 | CASSFSNSAEAFF
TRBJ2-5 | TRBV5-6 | CASSRRVWETQYF
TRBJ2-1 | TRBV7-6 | CASSPRLREASSYNEQFF
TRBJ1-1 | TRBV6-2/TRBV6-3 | CASSGQGGHTEAFF
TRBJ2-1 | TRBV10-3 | CAISDLAGVGNEQFF